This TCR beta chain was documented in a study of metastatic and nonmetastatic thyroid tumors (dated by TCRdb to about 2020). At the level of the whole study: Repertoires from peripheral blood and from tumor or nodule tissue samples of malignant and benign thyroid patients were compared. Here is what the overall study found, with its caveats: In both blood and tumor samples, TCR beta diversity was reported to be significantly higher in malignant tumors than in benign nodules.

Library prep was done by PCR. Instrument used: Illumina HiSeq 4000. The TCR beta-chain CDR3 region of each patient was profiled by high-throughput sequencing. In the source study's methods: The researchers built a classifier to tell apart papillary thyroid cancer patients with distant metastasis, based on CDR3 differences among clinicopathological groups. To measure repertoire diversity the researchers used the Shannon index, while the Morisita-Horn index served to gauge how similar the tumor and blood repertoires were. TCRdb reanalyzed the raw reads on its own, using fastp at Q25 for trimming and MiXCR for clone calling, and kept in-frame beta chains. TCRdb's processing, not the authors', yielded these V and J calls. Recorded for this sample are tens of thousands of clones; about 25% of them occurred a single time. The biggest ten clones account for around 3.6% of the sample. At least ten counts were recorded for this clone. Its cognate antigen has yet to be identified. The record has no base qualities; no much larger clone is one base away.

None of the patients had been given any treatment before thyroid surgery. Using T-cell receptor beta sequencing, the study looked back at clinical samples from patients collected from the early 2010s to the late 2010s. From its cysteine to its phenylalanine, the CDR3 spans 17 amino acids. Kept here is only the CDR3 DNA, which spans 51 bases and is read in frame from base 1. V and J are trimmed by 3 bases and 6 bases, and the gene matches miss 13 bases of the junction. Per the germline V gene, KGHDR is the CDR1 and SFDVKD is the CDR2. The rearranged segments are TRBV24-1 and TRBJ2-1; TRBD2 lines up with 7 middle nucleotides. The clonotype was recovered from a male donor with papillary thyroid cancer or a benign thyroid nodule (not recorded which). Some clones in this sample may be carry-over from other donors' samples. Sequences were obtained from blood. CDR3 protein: CATSDQKIAGPGNEQFF. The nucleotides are TGTGCCACCAGTGATCAGAAAATAGCGGGTCCGGGCAATGAGCAGTTCTTC.